Listed below are T cell receptor beta chains from one sample, sequenced in a study of blood T cells in healthy people across ages. TCRdb re-derived calls from the 5' RACE reads in MiXCR, one entry per CDR3 protein. The table includes approximately 780,000 distinct CDR3 sequences, roughly 25% detected once. These data also formed part of another study, on T cells of mothers and their children.

The material sequenced was blood. These receptors were obtained from a boy aged 5 to 17 in good health. Each CDR3 is given with its conserved first and last residue. Fields, in order: clone size, D gene, J gene, V gene, CDR3 protein, CDR3 DNA. A D gene is named only where the DNA matches it firmly. Some rows mark clone size as missing; the rest say once, few, many or name a class of expanded clone.

clone_size: -; d_call: -; j_call: TRBJ1-6; v_call: TRBV4-1; cdr3_aa: CASSQDRQAGYNSPLHF; cdr3_nt: TGCGCCAGCAGCCAAGACCGACAGGCCGGGTATAATTCACCCCTCCACTTT
clone_size: -; d_call: -; j_call: TRBJ2-7; v_call: TRBV29-1; cdr3_aa: CSVEYAGDYEQYF; cdr3_nt: TGCAGCGTTGAATACGCCGGGGACTACGAGCAGTACTTC
clone_size: -; d_call: -; j_call: TRBJ1-1; v_call: TRBV6-5; cdr3_aa: CASSYTTRWRTEAFF; cdr3_nt: TGTGCCAGCAGTTACACAACAAGGTGGAGGACTGAAGCTTTCTTT
clone_size: -; d_call: TRBD1; j_call: TRBJ2-7; v_call: TRBV12-3/TRBV12-4; cdr3_aa: CASRGTGRRYEQYF; cdr3_nt: TGTGCCAGCAGGGGGACAGGCAGACGCTACGAGCAGTACTTC
clone_size: -; d_call: -; j_call: TRBJ2-7; v_call: TRBV5-1; cdr3_aa: CASSFGTPRGEQYF; cdr3_nt: TGCGCCAGCAGCTTCGGGACACCTAGAGGGGAGCAGTACTTC
clone_size: once; d_call: -; j_call: TRBJ2-1; v_call: TRBV7-9; cdr3_aa: CASSSGTGSVGRGYNEQFF; cdr3_nt: TGTGCCAGCAGCTCCGGGACAGGGTCGGTCGGGAGGGGGTACAATGAGCAGTTCTTC
clone_size: -; d_call: -; j_call: TRBJ2-5; v_call: TRBV20-1; cdr3_aa: CSAREAGAGETQYF; cdr3_nt: TGCAGTGCTAGAGAGGCAGGGGCGGGGGAGACCCAGTACTTC
clone_size: many; d_call: TRBD2; j_call: TRBJ2-5; v_call: TRBV7-9; cdr3_aa: CASSPTTSVRETQYF; cdr3_nt: TGTGCCAGCAGCCCAACCACTAGCGTAAGAGAGACCCAGTACTTC
clone_size: -; d_call: TRBD2; j_call: TRBJ2-7; v_call: TRBV4-2; cdr3_aa: CASSQGPFSGGPHSWYF; cdr3_nt: TGTGCCAGCAGCCAAGGCCCATTTAGCGGGGGGCCCCATTCCTGGTACTTC
clone_size: -; d_call: -; j_call: TRBJ1-4; v_call: TRBV10-3; cdr3_aa: CAISQGFEKLFF; cdr3_nt: TGTGCCATCAGCCAGGGTTTTGAAAAACTGTTTTTT
clone_size: -; d_call: -; j_call: TRBJ1-1; v_call: TRBV20-1; cdr3_aa: CSARGALGTEAFF; cdr3_nt: TGCAGTGCTAGGGGGGCCCTTGGCACTGAAGCTTTCTTT
clone_size: few; d_call: TRBD2; j_call: TRBJ2-5; v_call: TRBV10-2; cdr3_aa: CASMASGGGTQYF; cdr3_nt: TGCGCCAGCATGGCTAGCGGGGGGGGGACCCAGTACTTC
clone_size: few; d_call: TRBD1; j_call: TRBJ1-2; v_call: TRBV5-5; cdr3_aa: CASSLRQGDDPFYGYTF; cdr3_nt: TGTGCCAGCAGCTTGCGACAGGGCGACGACCCGTTCTATGGCTACACCTTC
clone_size: -; d_call: -; j_call: TRBJ2-7; v_call: TRBV28; cdr3_aa: CASSRGGRGSYEQYF; cdr3_nt: TGTGCCAGCAGCCGAGGGGGGCGGGGGTCCTACGAGCAGTACTTC
clone_size: once; d_call: -; j_call: TRBJ2-7; v_call: TRBV28; cdr3_aa: CASIRGPTYEQYF; cdr3_nt: TGCGCCAGCATCCGGGGCCCAACCTACGAGCAGTACTTC
clone_size: -; d_call: -; j_call: TRBJ2-5; v_call: TRBV3-1; cdr3_aa: CASSRLNTQETQYF; cdr3_nt: TGTGCCAGCAGCCGTCTCAACACACAAGAGACCCAGTACTTC
clone_size: -; d_call: TRBD1; j_call: TRBJ1-4; v_call: TRBV12-3/TRBV12-4; cdr3_aa: CASSLGGTGVGKLFF; cdr3_nt: TGTGCCAGCAGTTTAGGGGGGACAGGGGTTGGAAAACTGTTTTTT
clone_size: once; d_call: -; j_call: TRBJ2-3; v_call: TRBV24-1; cdr3_aa: CATGTTSTDTQYF; cdr3_nt: TGTGCCACCGGGACCACTAGCACAGATACGCAGTATTTT
clone_size: -; d_call: TRBD1; j_call: TRBJ2-5; v_call: TRBV7-9; cdr3_aa: CASSAGTGGVEQYF; cdr3_nt: TGTGCCAGCAGCGCGGGGACAGGGGGTGTTGAGCAGTACTTC
clone_size: -; d_call: TRBD2; j_call: TRBJ2-2; v_call: TRBV5-1; cdr3_aa: CASSLELAGGVRNTGELFF; cdr3_nt: TGCGCCAGCAGCTTGGAGCTAGCGGGAGGAGTCCGTAACACCGGGGAGCTGTTTTTT
clone_size: few; d_call: TRBD2; j_call: TRBJ2-1; v_call: TRBV5-1; cdr3_aa: CASSELVSSGGHIWEQFF; cdr3_nt: TGCGCCAGCAGCGAACTTGTTAGCTCGGGGGGGCACATCTGGGAGCAGTTCTTC
clone_size: few; d_call: TRBD1; j_call: TRBJ1-2; v_call: TRBV7-9; cdr3_aa: CASSLGTGGLKGGYTF; cdr3_nt: TGTGCCAGCAGCCTTGGGACAGGGGGTTTAAAAGGAGGCTACACCTTC
clone_size: -; d_call: TRBD2; j_call: TRBJ2-4; v_call: TRBV7-2; cdr3_aa: CASSPPGGDIQYF; cdr3_nt: TGTGCCAGCAGCCCCCCGGGGGGAGACATTCAGTACTTC
clone_size: -; d_call: TRBD2; j_call: TRBJ2-3; v_call: TRBV6-1; cdr3_aa: CASSSGLAPRGDTQYF; cdr3_nt: TGTGCCAGCAGTAGCGGACTAGCACCCCGGGGGGATACGCAGTATTTT
clone_size: -; d_call: TRBD2; j_call: TRBJ2-3; v_call: TRBV7-2; cdr3_aa: CASSLGPLAGSTDTQYF; cdr3_nt: TGTGCCAGCAGCTTAGGCCCACTAGCGGGCTCAACAGATACGCAGTATTTT
clone_size: -; d_call: -; j_call: TRBJ2-3; v_call: TRBV6-5; cdr3_aa: CATVNRGADTQYF; cdr3_nt: TGTGCCACCGTGAATCGAGGCGCAGATACGCAGTATTTT
clone_size: -; d_call: -; j_call: TRBJ1-1; v_call: TRBV20-1; cdr3_aa: CSVSGVGGTEAFF; cdr3_nt: TGCAGTGTATCAGGGGTGGGGGGCACTGAAGCTTTCTTT
clone_size: -; d_call: -; j_call: TRBJ1-1; v_call: TRBV7-9; cdr3_aa: CASSLVGFTEAFF; cdr3_nt: TGTGCCAGCAGCTTAGTCGGATTCACTGAAGCTTTCTTT
clone_size: few; d_call: TRBD1; j_call: TRBJ2-7; v_call: TRBV5-6; cdr3_aa: CASSLGGQVYEQYF; cdr3_nt: TGTGCCAGCAGCCTAGGGGGACAGGTCTACGAGCAGTACTTC
clone_size: few; d_call: -; j_call: TRBJ1-2; v_call: TRBV6-2/TRBV6-3; cdr3_aa: CASSRGNLYGYTF; cdr3_nt: TGTGCCAGCAGTCGCGGGAACCTCTATGGCTACACCTTC
clone_size: -; d_call: TRBD1; j_call: TRBJ1-6; v_call: TRBV19; cdr3_aa: CASRGTGVSSYNSPLHF; cdr3_nt: TGTGCCAGTAGGGGGACAGGCGTAAGCTCCTATAATTCACCCCTCCACTTT
clone_size: -; d_call: -; j_call: TRBJ1-1; v_call: TRBV5-4; cdr3_aa: CASSSGQEDTEAFF; cdr3_nt: TGTGCCAGCAGCTCCGGTCAGGAGGACACTGAAGCTTTCTTT
clone_size: few; d_call: -; j_call: TRBJ2-7; v_call: TRBV10-3; cdr3_aa: CATPGLPNSYEQYF; cdr3_nt: TGTGCCACGCCGGGCCTACCAAACTCCTACGAGCAGTACTTC
clone_size: -; d_call: TRBD1; j_call: TRBJ2-7; v_call: TRBV25-1; cdr3_aa: CASSEWTGGSHEQYF; cdr3_nt: TGTGCCAGCAGTGAATGGACAGGGGGCTCCCACGAGCAGTACTTC
clone_size: few; d_call: TRBD1; j_call: TRBJ2-7; v_call: TRBV7-9; cdr3_aa: CASREAGQGAAYEQYF; cdr3_nt: TGTGCCAGCAGAGAAGCGGGACAGGGGGCCGCCTACGAGCAGTACTTC
clone_size: -; d_call: -; j_call: TRBJ1-2; v_call: TRBV6-6; cdr3_aa: CASSYTGGNGYTF; cdr3_nt: TGTGCCAGCAGTTACACGGGGGGGAATGGCTACACCTTC
clone_size: many; d_call: -; j_call: TRBJ2-7; v_call: TRBV10-2; cdr3_aa: CASRELGYEQYF; cdr3_nt: TGCGCCAGCAGGGAGCTTGGGTACGAGCAGTACTTC
clone_size: -; d_call: -; j_call: TRBJ1-5; v_call: TRBV12-3/TRBV12-4; cdr3_aa: CASSLDRNGDQPQHF; cdr3_nt: TGTGCCAGCAGTTTAGACAGGAATGGCGATCAGCCCCAGCATTTT
clone_size: -; d_call: -; j_call: TRBJ1-4; v_call: TRBV10-3; cdr3_aa: CAISQQVVATNEKLFF; cdr3_nt: TGTGCCATCAGTCAACAGGTCGTCGCAACTAATGAAAAACTGTTTTTT
clone_size: once; d_call: TRBD2; j_call: TRBJ2-1; v_call: TRBV6-5; cdr3_aa: CASSYGAGEQFF; cdr3_nt: TGTGCCAGCAGTTACGGAGCGGGGGAGCAGTTCTTC
clone_size: few; d_call: TRBD2; j_call: TRBJ2-7; v_call: TRBV27; cdr3_aa: CASRNNLERGGKNEQYF; cdr3_nt: TGTGCCAGCAGAAATAACCTGGAGCGGGGGGGCAAGAACGAGCAGTACTTC
clone_size: -; d_call: -; j_call: TRBJ1-4; v_call: TRBV15; cdr3_aa: CATSRAGGTNEKLFF; cdr3_nt: TGTGCCACCAGCAGGGCGGGCGGTACTAATGAAAAACTGTTTTTT
clone_size: -; d_call: -; j_call: TRBJ2-1; v_call: TRBV5-1; cdr3_aa: CASSIAALSYNEQFF; cdr3_nt: TGCGCCAGCAGCATAGCGGCTTTATCCTACAATGAGCAGTTCTTC